Each of the 24 T cell receptor beta chains below was sequenced from the same sample in a study of T cell responses to AZD1222 COVID-19 vaccine. Assay used: immunoSEQ multiplex PCR; TCRdb lists only in-frame clones, some missing. The table includes about 150,000 clones, approximately 91% detected once. The starting material was peripheral blood, obtained 28 days after the second AZD1222 dose. These receptors were obtained from an adult who received the AZD1222 COVID-19 vaccine.

The CDR3 loop reads CASSLEGGPDQPQHF. CDR3 DNA: TGTGCCAGCAGCTTAGAGGGAGGGCCCGATCAGCCCCAGCATTTT. V is TRBV7-2 and J is TRBJ1-5; D is unresolved. This CDR3 contains 15 residues. Germline V CDR1 and CDR2: SGHTA, FQGNSA. Trimming stripped 1 base from V and 5 bases from J, with 12 bases between.

This clone has a handful of counts. This chain links TRBV30 with TRBJ2-1; unclear D gene. CDR3 length: 14 amino acids. CDR1 and CDR2 from the germline V gene are GTSNPN and SVGIG (reference sequence). V was shortened by 4 bases and J by 5 bases, with 15 bases between the two germline ends. CDR3 DNA: TGTGCCTGGAAATTTGGCCGCCAGGACAATGAGCAGTTCTTC. Its translation is CAWKFGRQDNEQFF. Combining the CDR3 with reference TRBV30 and TRBJ2-1 gives the whole variable domain SQTIHQWPATLVQPVGSPLSLECTVEGTSNPNLYWYRQAAGRGLQLLFYSVGIGQISSEVPQNLSASRPQDRQFILSSKKLLLSDSGFYLCAWKFGRQDNEQFFGPGTRLTVL.

The sample holds a few counts of this clone. The genes are TRBV19 and TRBJ1-1; 7 nucleotides align to TRBD1. The germline V gene encodes CDR1 LNHDA and CDR2 SQIVND (reference sequence). The trim removed 9 bases at V and 1 base at J, leaving 11 bases unmatched. CDR3 size: 15 residues. This chain's CDR3 is CASKTGEYWNTEAFF. The CDR3 DNA reads as TGTGCCAGCAAAACAGGGGAATACTGGAACACTGAAGCTTTCTTT.

The chain is built from TRBV6-1 and TRBJ1-6, with D maybe TRBD1 (5 bases). The germline gives CDR1 MNHNS, CDR2 SASEGT. This CDR3 is 13 amino acids long. V gave up 6 bases and J gave up 7 bases, with 10 bases separating them. CDR3 loop: CASSPQANSPLHF. For the CDR3, the DNA is TGTGCCAGCAGCCCACAGGCAAATTCACCCCTCCACTTT.

The chain has TRBV15 and TRBJ1-5; D remains unclear. From germline, CDR1 is LNHNV and CDR2 YYDKDF (reference sequence). The CDR3 extends over 14 amino acids. Trimming took 1 base from V and 1 from J, leaving 5 bases between them. CDR3 nucleotides: TGTGCCACCAGCAGAGTAGGGAGCAATCAGCCCCAGCATTTT. Translation: CATSRVGSNQPQHF.

The chain recombines TRBV3-1 (or the pseudogene TRBV3-2) with TRBJ2-7, with 10 bases lining up with TRBD2. V trimming: 4 bases; J trimming: 8 bases; junction bases outside the gene matches: 8. This CDR3 contains 14 residues. Germline loops: CDR1 LGHDT, CDR2 YNNKEL (reference sequence). CDR3 protein: CASSRVGTSDQQYF. The CDR3 region has the DNA TGTGCCAGCAGCCGCGTTGGGACTAGCGATCAGCAGTACTTC.

The chain has TRBV6-5 and TRBJ2-7, with D perhaps matching TRBD2 (7 bases). V was trimmed by 7 bases and J by 3 bases, leaving 19 bases between them. Germline V gives CDR1 MNHEY, CDR2 SVGAGI. This CDR3 is built from 15 residues. In DNA form, the CDR3 reads TGTGCCAGCAATATTCAAGGGGGGGGCAGCTACGAGCAGTACTTC. It codes for CASNIQGGGSYEQYF.

As DNA, the CDR3 is TGTGCCAGCTCACCACTCCCTGGACAGGGAAATTCACCCCTCCACTTT. Protein: CASSPLPGQGNSPLHF. The chain joins TRBV18 to TRBJ1-6; TRBD1 matches at 8 bases. Germline V gene data show CDR1 as KGHSH and CDR2 as LQKENI. Trimming removed 1 base from V and 7 bases from J; junction bases left unmatched: 6. The CDR3 consists of 16 residues.

The chain employs TRBV5-6 and TRBJ2-7; TRBD2 matches at 12 bases. The CDR3 totals 13 residues. Trimming cost V 4 bases and J 12 bases; bases outside gene matches: 8. CDR1 and CDR2 (germline): SGHDT, YYEEEE. The CDR3, as DNA: TGTGCCAGCAGCGAACTAGCGGGGGGCCCCGGGTACTTC. It codes for CASSELAGGPGYF.

This rearrangement joins TRBV4-1 to TRBJ2-1; weak D call: TRBD2 (6 bases). The CDR3 contains 13 residues. V lost 0 bases, J lost 9 bases, and 9 bases lay in between. CDR1 is MGHRA and CDR2 is YSYEKL in the germline V gene. DNA of the CDR3: TGCGCCAGCAGCCAAGAACTAGCTGCTGAGCAGTTCTTC. Its translation is CASSQELAAEQFF.

This rearrangement joins TRBV6-5 to TRBJ2-1, with D perhaps matching TRBD1 or TRBD2 (5 bases each). V was clipped by 2 bases and J by 7 bases, with 18 bases between them. Germline loops: CDR1 MNHEY, CDR2 SVGAGI. CDR3 size: 16 residues. CDR3 residues: CASSYTGSGTVNEQFF. DNA of the CDR3: TGTGCCAGCAGTTACACGGGATCGGGGACCGTAAATGAGCAGTTCTTC.

There are a few counts of this clone. CDR3 bases: TGTGCCAGCAGCGTTGGGACTAGAGACTACGAGCAGTACTTC. It yields the protein CASSVGTRDYEQYF. The V gene is TRBV9, the J gene TRBJ2-7; TRBD2 matches at 8 bases. This CDR3 contains 14 residues. CDR1 is SGDLS and CDR2 is YYNGEE in the germline V gene. Trimming cost V 2 bases and J 3 bases; bases outside gene matches: 4.

The chain carries TRBV7-9 and TRBJ1-4, with D unresolved. Germline values: CDR1 SEHNR, CDR2 FQNEAQ (reference sequence). V lost 5 bases and J 4 bases, leaving 14 bases between the germline ends. This CDR3 has 15 amino acids. In DNA form, the CDR3 reads TGTGCCAGCAGCCCCCAGGAGGCAGATAATGAAAAACTGTTTTTT. It is translated as CASSPQEADNEKLFF.

There are a few counts of this clone. This chain links TRBV27 with TRBJ2-7; perhaps TRBD2 as D (5 bases). Germline V gene data show CDR1 as MNHEY and CDR2 as SMNVEV (reference sequence). The V gene lost 3 bases and the J gene lost 3 bases, with 9 bases spanning the gap. The length of the CDR3 is 13 residues. The CDR3 loop is CASSLGEYYEQYF. The CDR3, as DNA: TGTGCCAGCAGTTTGGGAGAGTACTACGAGCAGTACTTC.

This clone was observed a single time. The chain joins TRBV24-1 to TRBJ2-3; the match to TRBD2 covers 9 bases. The CDR3 runs 16 residues. In germline, CDR1 is KGHDR, CDR2 SFDVKD. The trim removed 4 bases at V and 2 bases at J, leaving 6 bases unmatched. The CDR3 region is CATSDPSGGTTDTQYF. As DNA, the CDR3 is TGTGCCACCAGTGACCCCAGCGGGGGGACCACAGATACGCAGTATTTT.

This rearrangement joins TRBV6-1 to TRBJ2-1; D unclear. V dropped 1 base and J dropped 5 bases, with 9 bases sitting between them. The CDR3 sequence is 14 residues long. Per germline, CDR1 MNHNS and CDR2 SASEGT. In DNA form, the CDR3 reads TGTGCCAGCAGTGAAGGGCGATCGAACAATGAGCAGTTCTTC. It is translated as CASSEGRSNNEQFF.

The chain employs TRBV18 and TRBJ1-5; D uncertain. CDR1 and CDR2 (germline): KGHSH, LQKENI. This CDR3 has 13 amino acids. Trimming cost V 4 bases and J 4 bases, with 8 bases left between them. The CDR3 nucleotides read TGTGCCAGCTCACGCGAGGGTAATCAGCCCCAGCATTTT. Translation: CASSREGNQPQHF. The complete variable domain, with remaining parts taken from reference TRBV18 and TRBJ1-5, reads NAGVMQNPRHLVRRRGQEARLRCSPMKGHSHVYWYRQLPEEGLKFMVYLQKENIIDESGMPKERFSAEFPKEGPSILRIQQVVRGDSAAYFCASSREGNQPQHFGDGTRLSIL.

V and J are TRBV6-1 and TRBJ1-1; D is ambiguous. Deletions cut 3 bases from V and 10 bases from J, with 12 bases between. The CDR3 sequence is 12 residues long. Germline values: CDR1 MNHNS, CDR2 SASEGT. CDR3 in amino acids: CASSDPGVGAFF. CDR3 bases: TGTGCCAGCAGTGACCCCGGGGTCGGAGCTTTCTTT.

The chain has TRBV10-1 and TRBJ1-1, with TRBD1 matching over 7 bases. The CDR3 runs to 14 residues. Looked up from germline, CDR1 is WNHNN and CDR2 is SYGVQD (reference sequence). The V and J ends lost 6 bases and 3 bases, in that order; junction bases with no gene match: 7. The CDR3 is CASSRDREDTEAFF. The DNA of the CDR3 is TGCGCCAGCAGCCGAGACAGGGAGGACACTGAAGCTTTCTTT.

This clone came up once. Other DNA sequences in the same sample also yield this CDR3. The chain recombines TRBV6-5 with TRBJ2-1; TRBD1 aligns across 9 bases. The CDR3 totals 14 residues. V shed 5 bases and J 2 bases; nucleotides not matched to a gene: 1. Germline CDR1 reads MNHEY; CDR2 reads SVGAGI. The CDR3 here is CASSRQGAYNEQFF. Written as DNA, the CDR3 is TGTGCCAGCAGTCGACAGGGGGCCTACAATGAGCAGTTCTTC.

The rearrangement uses TRBV10-3 and TRBJ2-7; TRBD1 matches at 8 bases. The CDR3 consists of 14 residues. The germline gives CDR1 ENHRY, CDR2 SYGVKD. The ends lost 7 bases at V and 0 bases at J; junction bases unmatched: 5. The CDR3 here is CAITSGTGSYEQYF. As DNA, the CDR3 is TGTGCCATCACTTCCGGGACAGGCTCCTACGAGCAGTACTTC.

The chain is built from TRBV3-1 (or the pseudogene TRBV3-2) and TRBJ1-1, with a possible D match to TRBD1 (5 bases). Germline CDR1 reads LGHDT; CDR2 reads YNNKEL (reference sequence). The CDR3 loop spans 13 amino acids. Trimming removed 4 bases from V and 5 bases from J, with 11 bases in between. The CDR3 is CASSRQYGTEAFF. The CDR3 nucleotides read TGTGCCAGCAGCCGACAGTACGGGACTGAAGCTTTCTTT.

This chain connects TRBV5-8 to TRBJ2-7, with D unclear. V lost 0 bases and J 10 bases, leaving 20 bases between the germline ends. CDR1 SGHTS and CDR2 YDEGEE come from the germline V gene. The CDR3 has 15 amino acids. The CDR3 sequence is CASSLDGQTSTRQYF. The CDR3 DNA sequence: TGTGCCAGCAGCTTGGACGGGCAGACCTCTACGAGACAGTACTTC.

The chain has TRBV5-1 and TRBJ2-1; D might be TRBD1 or TRBD2, each matching 5 bases. The CDR3 loop spans 15 amino acids. Germline CDR1 reads SGHRS; CDR2 reads YFSETQ. V lost 4 bases to trimming and J lost 2 bases, with 13 bases between them. CDR3 amino acids: CASSLGAGAYNEQFF. CDR3 DNA: TGCGCCAGCAGCCTCGGGGCGGGCGCCTACAATGAGCAGTTCTTC.